These 19 T cell receptor beta chains originate from one sample sequenced in a study of shared clonotypes between healthy human individuals. Profiled with immunoSEQ multiplex PCR; TCRdb holds only in-frame clones, not every one. The sample has over 400,000 clones; 90% to 96% are singletons. Sequences were obtained from naive CD4+ T cells sorted from blood. Indicated subset: CD45RA+ positively selected. Receptors were obtained from a woman between 25 and 40 years old in good health.

The chain couples TRBV27 to TRBJ2-5; TRBD1 or TRBD2 may be the D gene (5 bases each). The DNA end favors TRBJ2-7, so the J call may be wrong. The V gene's germline CDR1 is MNHEY and CDR2 SMNVEV (reference sequence). The CDR3 is made up of 14 amino acids. CDR3 coding DNA: TGTGCCGGACGGGGCTGGGAGAGACCCTACGAGCAGTACTTC. This codes for CAGRGWERPYEQYF.

The chain recombines TRBV19 with TRBJ2-5, with 13 bases lining up with TRBD2. CDR3 length: 16 residues. V lost 5 bases, J lost 5 bases, and 8 bases stayed unmatched. Germline V lookup: CDR1 LNHDA, CDR2 SQIVND (reference sequence). CDR3 coding DNA: TGTGCCAGTAGTTCCGGACTAGCGGGAGTGGGGGAGACCCAGTACTTC. Translated: CASSSGLAGVGETQYF. The variable domain in full, completed from reference TRBV19 and TRBJ2-5, reads DGGITQSPKYLFRKEGQNVTLSCEQNLNHDAMYWYRQDPGQGLRLIYYSQIVNDFQKGDIAEGYSVSREKKESFPLTVTSAQKNPTAFYLCASSSGLAGVGETQYFGPGTRLLVL.

V is TRBV5-4 and J is TRBJ1-2, with unresolved D. This CDR3 has 14 residues. V was trimmed by 0 bases and J by 0 bases, leaving 6 bases between them. Per the germline V gene, CDR1 is SGHNT and CDR2 is YYREEE (reference sequence). CDR3 loop: CASSLDNTNYGYTF. For the CDR3, the DNA is TGTGCCAGCAGCTTGGACAATACTAACTATGGCTACACCTTC.

The V gene is TRBV19, the J gene TRBJ2-5, with TRBD2 matching 7 bases. The J call may be faulty, since TRBJ2-7 better matches the DNA end. The CDR3 has 14 residues. In germline, CDR1 is LNHDA, CDR2 SQIVND (reference sequence). The CDR3 coding sequence is TGTGCCAGTAGTGGAGCGGGGTTTACCTACGAGCAGTACTTC. Translated, it gives CASSGAGFTYEQYF.

V gene TRBV11-1 combines with J gene TRBJ1-4; 12 positions match TRBD1. Losses at the gene ends were 6 bases for V and 8 bases for J; bases not matched to a gene: 7. Germline V lookup: CDR1 SGHAT, CDR2 FQDESV (reference sequence). This CDR3 is 15 amino acids long. CDR3 sequence: CASRSGQGAMEKLFF. The CDR3 bases are TGTGCCAGCAGATCGGGACAGGGGGCAATGGAAAAACTGTTTTTT. The variable domain in full, completed from reference TRBV11-1 and TRBJ1-4, reads EAEVAQSPRYKITEKSQAVAFWCDPISGHATLYWYRQILGQGPELLVQFQDESVVDDSQLPKDRFSAERLKGVDSTLKIQPAELGDSAMYLCASRSGQGAMEKLFFGSGTQLSVL.

V usage is TRBV2 and J usage is TRBJ2-2; TRBD1 agrees at 11 bases. The V gene end was trimmed by 7 bases and the J gene end by 3 bases; junction bases not matched to a gene: 7. The CDR3 is made up of 16 amino acids. Per the germline V gene, CDR1 is SNHLY and CDR2 is FYNNEI. The CDR3 loop reads CASKVGTGGHTGELFF. In DNA, the CDR3 is TGTGCCAGCAAGGTCGGGACAGGGGGTCACACCGGGGAGCTGTTTTTT.

V gene TRBV28 combines with J gene TRBJ1-5, with 8 bases aligning to TRBD1. There are 14 residues in the CDR3. Germline V gene data show CDR1 as MDHEN and CDR2 as SYDVKM. V was clipped by 5 bases and J by 2 bases; unmatched bases: 2. The CDR3 spells CASSPQGGNQPQHF. The CDR3 DNA is TGTGCCAGCAGTCCACAGGGGGGCAATCAGCCCCAGCATTTT.

With respect to this clone: The same CDR3 can be traced to other DNA sequences in this sample. The rearrangement joins TRBV27 to TRBJ1-2; D possibly corresponds to TRBD1 (5 bases). Trimming took off 3 bases at V and 0 bases at J, with 8 bases between the two ends. The V gene's germline CDR1 is MNHEY and CDR2 SMNVEV (reference sequence). The CDR3 is 14 amino acids. CDR3 nucleotides: TGTGCCAGCAGTTTTGACAGAACTAACTATGGCTACACCTTC. Amino acids: CASSFDRTNYGYTF.

The chain uses TRBV10-3 and TRBJ2-7; 7 bases agree with TRBD2. Trimming at V came to 6 bases and at J to 4 bases, leaving 3 bases not matched to a gene. The CDR3 runs 12 residues. CDR1 ENHRY and CDR2 SYGVKD come from the germline V gene. The CDR3 nucleotides read TGTGCCATCAGGTCTAGCGGATACGAGCAGTACTTC. As protein: CAIRSSGYEQYF.

The rearrangement uses TRBV11-2 and TRBJ1-2; maybe TRBD1 (6 bases). Per the germline V gene, CDR1 is SGHAT and CDR2 is FQNNGV. V was cut by 6 bases and J by 0 bases, with 11 bases left in between. This CDR3 has 14 residues. The CDR3 region is CASRARTANYGYTF. The CDR3 nucleotides read TGTGCCAGCAGGGCCAGGACAGCTAACTATGGCTACACCTTC. The variable domain in full, completed from reference TRBV11-2 and TRBJ1-2, reads EAGVAQSPRYKIIEKRQSVAFWCNPISGHATLYWYQQILGQGPKLLIQFQNNGVVDDSQLPKDRFSAERLKGVDSTLKIQPAKLEDSAVYLCASRARTANYGYTFGSGTRLTVV.

The gene calls are TRBV5-1 and TRBJ1-3; the match to TRBD1 covers 8 bases. The CDR3 has 16 amino acids. With 4 bases clipped from V and 0 bases from J, the junction kept 6 bases outside the gene matches. The germline gives CDR1 SGHRS, CDR2 YFSETQ. This CDR3 is CASSPRQGLSGNTIYF. The CDR3 region has the DNA TGCGCCAGCAGCCCGAGACAGGGGCTCTCTGGAAACACCATATATTTT. The complete variable domain, with remaining parts taken from reference TRBV5-1 and TRBJ1-3, reads KAGVTQTPRYLIKTRGQQVTLSCSPISGHRSVSWYQQTPGQGLQFLFEYFSETQRNKGNFPGRFSGRQFSNSRSEMNVSTLELGDSALYLCASSPRQGLSGNTIYFGEGSWLTVV.

The gene calls are TRBV7-9 and TRBJ2-7; 10 bases map to TRBD2. CDR1 is SEHNR, CDR2 FQNEAQ, per germline (reference sequence). J lost 6 bases, V lost 2 bases, and 4 bases had no gene match. The CDR3 has 14 residues. As DNA, the CDR3 is TGTGCCAGCAGCTTAAGCGGGAGGGCGGGCGAGCAGTACTTC. This translates into CASSLSGRAGEQYF.

The rearrangement joins TRBV2 to TRBJ1-2, with TRBD1 matching 8 bases. J was trimmed by 3 bases and V by 9 bases; bases with no gene match: 6. This CDR3 is 13 amino acids long. From germline, CDR1 is SNHLY and CDR2 FYNNEI. CDR3 DNA sequence: TGTGCCAGGTCAGGGGGCGAGGACTATGGCTACACCTTC. Its translation: CARSGGEDYGYTF. Based on the CDR3 plus reference TRBV2 and TRBJ1-2, the full variable domain is EPEVTQTPSHQVTQMGQEVILRCVPISNHLYFYWYRQILGQKVEFLVSFYNNEISEKSEIFDDQFSVERPDGSNFTLKIRSTKLEDSAMYFCARSGGEDYGYTFGSGTRLTVV.

The chain has TRBV19 and TRBJ2-5, with D perhaps matching TRBD1 (5 bases). The J call may be wrong; the DNA end is better matched by TRBJ2-7. Germline V gene data show CDR1 as LNHDA and CDR2 as SQIVND (reference sequence). The CDR3 contains 13 residues. CDR3 region: CASSTQGFYEQYF. CDR3 DNA: TGTGCCAGTAGTACGCAGGGATTCTACGAGCAGTACTTC.

The chain links TRBV30 to TRBJ2-7, with TRBD2 identical over 8 bases. The CDR3 extends over 15 amino acids. The V and J ends lost 0 bases and 5 bases, in that order; junction bases with no gene match: 9. Germline loops: CDR1 GTSNPN, CDR2 SVGIG (reference sequence). CDR3 nucleotide sequence: TGTGCCTGGAGTGTAGTCAGCGGGAGTCGACACGAGCAGTACTTC. Encoded protein: CAWSVVSGSRHEQYF.

The rearrangement links TRBV4-1 to TRBJ2-1; D is ambiguous. Germline CDR1 and CDR2: MGHRA and YSYEKL. The germline V and J ends were trimmed by 8 bases and 1 base, with 3 bases remaining between them. The CDR3 loop spans 11 amino acids. The chain's CDR3 is CASRSYNEQFF. CDR3 in DNA: TGCGCCAGCCGATCCTACAATGAGCAGTTCTTC.

The chain uses TRBV7-9 and TRBJ1-5; D unclear. Trimming shortened V by 9 bases and J by 2 bases, and 8 bases separated the two germline ends. The germline CDR1 and CDR2 sequences are SEHNR and FQNEAQ (reference sequence). This CDR3 comprises 12 residues. CDR3 sequence (DNA): TGTGCCAGTGCGGTGGGCAATCAGCCCCAGCATTTT. Encoded protein: CASAVGNQPQHF.

The V call is TRBV2, the J call TRBJ2-3; 10 bases fit TRBD2. The V gene's germline CDR1 is SNHLY and CDR2 FYNNEI. V lost 4 bases, J lost 5 bases, and 9 bases stayed unmatched. The CDR3 sequence is 16 residues long. The CDR3 DNA follows: TGTGCCAGCAGTGTAGGAGCGGGAGGGCCAGTAGATACGCAGTATTTT. Translated: CASSVGAGGPVDTQYF.

This clone occurred once. The chain employs TRBV6-5 and TRBJ2-7; D is tentatively TRBD1 or TRBD2 (7 bases each). Germline V gives CDR1 MNHEY, CDR2 SVGAGI. This CDR3 contains 14 residues. V dropped 6 bases and J dropped 6 bases, with 18 bases sitting between them. The CDR3 reads CASRRRRGEGEQYF. The DNA for the CDR3 is TGTGCCAGCAGACGACGCAGGGGGGAGGGCGAGCAGTACTTC.